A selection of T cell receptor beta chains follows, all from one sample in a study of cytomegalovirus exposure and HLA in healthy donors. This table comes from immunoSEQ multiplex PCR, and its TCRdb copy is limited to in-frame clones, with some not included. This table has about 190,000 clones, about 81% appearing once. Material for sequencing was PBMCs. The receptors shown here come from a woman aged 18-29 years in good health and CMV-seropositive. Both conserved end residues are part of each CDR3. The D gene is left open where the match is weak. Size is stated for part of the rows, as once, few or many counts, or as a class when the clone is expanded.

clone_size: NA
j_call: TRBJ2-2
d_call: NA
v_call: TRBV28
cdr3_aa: CASSLPRHNTGELFF
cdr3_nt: TGTGCCAGCAGTTTACCCCGACATAACACCGGGGAGCTGTTTTTT

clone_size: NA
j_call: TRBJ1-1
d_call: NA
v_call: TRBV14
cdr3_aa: CASSPTANTEAFF
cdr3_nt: TGTGCCAGCAGCCCCACAGCGAACACTGAAGCTTTCTTT

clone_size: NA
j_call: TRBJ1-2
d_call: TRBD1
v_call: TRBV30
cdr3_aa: CAWPRGRGPGGYTF
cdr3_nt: TGTGCCTGGCCCAGAGGAAGGGGGCCGGGCGGCTACACCTTC

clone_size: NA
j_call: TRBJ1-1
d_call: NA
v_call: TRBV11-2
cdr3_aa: CASSLDPPVLMNTEAFF
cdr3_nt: TGTGCCAGCAGCTTAGATCCGCCAGTTCTTATGAACACTGAAGCTTTCTTT

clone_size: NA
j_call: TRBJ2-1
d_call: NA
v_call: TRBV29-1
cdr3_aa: CSGGHNEQFF
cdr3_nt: TGCAGCGGGGGGCACAATGAGCAGTTCTTC

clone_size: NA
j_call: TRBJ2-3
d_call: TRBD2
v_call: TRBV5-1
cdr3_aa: CASSHRTSGANTDTQYF
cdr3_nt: TGCGCCAGCAGCCACCGGACTAGCGGGGCCAACACAGATACGCAGTATTTT

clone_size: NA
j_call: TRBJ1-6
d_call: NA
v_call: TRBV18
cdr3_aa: CASSPRGYDSPLHF
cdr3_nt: TGTGCCAGCTCGCCGCGCGGGTATGATTCACCCCTCCACTTT

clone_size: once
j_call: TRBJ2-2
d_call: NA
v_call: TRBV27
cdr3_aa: CASAQRSNTGELFF
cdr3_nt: TGTGCCAGCGCGCAGCGCTCAAACACCGGGGAGCTGTTTTTT

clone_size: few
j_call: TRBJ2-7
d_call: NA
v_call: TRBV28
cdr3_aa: CASRYREPVSYEQYF
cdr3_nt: TGTGCCAGCAGGTACCGGGAGCCAGTCTCCTACGAGCAGTACTTC

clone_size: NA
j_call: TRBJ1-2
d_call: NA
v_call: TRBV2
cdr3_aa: CASYAGINYGYTF
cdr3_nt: TGTGCCAGTTACGCAGGCATTAACTATGGCTACACCTTC

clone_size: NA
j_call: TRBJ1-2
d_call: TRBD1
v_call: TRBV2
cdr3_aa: CASRPRGANYGYTF
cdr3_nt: TGTGCCAGCAGGCCCAGGGGGGCTAACTATGGCTACACCTTC

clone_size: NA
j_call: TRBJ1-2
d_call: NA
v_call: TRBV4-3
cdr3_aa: CASSQDVRNYGYTF
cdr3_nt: TGCGCCAGCAGCCAAGATGTCAGGAACTATGGCTACACCTTC

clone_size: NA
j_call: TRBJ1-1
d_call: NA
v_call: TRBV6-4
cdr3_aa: CASSDLRGTKAFF
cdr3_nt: TGTGCCAGCAGTGACTTGCGAGGGACTAAAGCTTTCTTT

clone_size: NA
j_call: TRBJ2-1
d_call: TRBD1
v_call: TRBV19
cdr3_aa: CASSPGTGYNEQFF
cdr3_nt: TGTGCCAGTAGTCCCGGGACAGGCTACAATGAGCAGTTCTTC

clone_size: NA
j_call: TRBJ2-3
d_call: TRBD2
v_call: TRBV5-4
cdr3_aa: CASSPGLAESDTQYF
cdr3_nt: TGTGCCAGCAGCCCCGGACTAGCGGAATCAGATACGCAGTATTTT

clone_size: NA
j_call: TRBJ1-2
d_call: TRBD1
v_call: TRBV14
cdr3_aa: CASSQDFLGTGGLYGYTF
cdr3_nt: TGTGCCAGCAGCCAAGATTTTCTTGGGACAGGGGGACTATATGGCTACACCTTC

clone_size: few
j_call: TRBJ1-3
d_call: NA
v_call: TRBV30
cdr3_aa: CAWMLGTRNTIYF
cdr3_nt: TGTGCCTGGATGTTGGGCACACGAAACACCATATATTTT

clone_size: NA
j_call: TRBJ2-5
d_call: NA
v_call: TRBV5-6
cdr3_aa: CASSALGLGAETQYF
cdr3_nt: TGTGCCAGCAGCGCCCTCGGACTGGGGGCAGAGACCCAGTACTTC

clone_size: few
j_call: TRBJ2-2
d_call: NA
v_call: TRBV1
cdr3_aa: CTSSQVSGGGPGELFF
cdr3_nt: TGCACCAGCAGCCAAGTCTCCGGGGGGGGTCCCGGGGAGCTGTTTTTT

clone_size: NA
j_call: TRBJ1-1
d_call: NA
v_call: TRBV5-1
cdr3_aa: CASSLGLMNTEAFF
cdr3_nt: TGCGCCAGCAGCCTGGGACTCATGAACACTGAAGCTTTCTTT

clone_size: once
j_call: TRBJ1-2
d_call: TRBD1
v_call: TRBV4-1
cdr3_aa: CASSQTGANYGYTF
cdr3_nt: TGCGCCAGCAGCCAAACAGGGGCGAATTATGGCTACACCTTC

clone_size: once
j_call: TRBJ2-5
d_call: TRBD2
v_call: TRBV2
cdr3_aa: CASIEFGRGSGETQYF
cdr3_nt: TGTGCCAGCATAGAATTTGGGCGGGGGTCCGGGGAGACCCAGTACTTC

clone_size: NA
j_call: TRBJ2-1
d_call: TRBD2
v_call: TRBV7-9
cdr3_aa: CASKKLTSGARGDEQFF
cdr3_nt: TGTGCCAGCAAGAAGTTGACTAGCGGGGCCCGTGGGGATGAGCAGTTCTTC

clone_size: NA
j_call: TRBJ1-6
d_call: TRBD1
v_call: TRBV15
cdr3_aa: CATSRDRDSNNSPLHF
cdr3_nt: TGTGCCACCAGCAGAGACCGGGACAGTAATAATTCACCCCTCCACTTT

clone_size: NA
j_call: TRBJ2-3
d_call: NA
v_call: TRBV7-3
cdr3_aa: CASSPDGILKSTDTQYF
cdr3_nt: TGTGCCAGCAGCCCGGACGGGATCCTTAAAAGCACAGATACGCAGTATTTT

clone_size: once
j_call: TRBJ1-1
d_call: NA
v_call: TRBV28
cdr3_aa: CASSYHSLEAFF
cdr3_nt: TGTGCCAGCAGTTATCACAGTCTCGAAGCTTTCTTT

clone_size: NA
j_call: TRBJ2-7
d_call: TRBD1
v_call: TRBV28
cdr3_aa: CATLNRGIYEQYF
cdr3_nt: TGTGCCACCCTAAACAGGGGTATCTACGAGCAGTACTTC

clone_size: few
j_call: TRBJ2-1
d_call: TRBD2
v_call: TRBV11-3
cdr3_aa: CASSLVRGTTKGEQFF
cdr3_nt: TGTGCCAGCAGCTTAGTGCGGGGGACGACGAAGGGTGAGCAGTTCTTC

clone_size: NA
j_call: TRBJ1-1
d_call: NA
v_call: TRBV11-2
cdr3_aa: CASSPRPGEGEAFF
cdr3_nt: TGTGCCAGCAGCCCAAGGCCGGGGGAGGGTGAAGCTTTCTTT

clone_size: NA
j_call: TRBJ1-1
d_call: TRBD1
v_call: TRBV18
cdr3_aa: CASSPQGVNTEAFF
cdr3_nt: TGTGCCAGCTCACCCCAGGGGGTGAACACTGAAGCTTTCTTT

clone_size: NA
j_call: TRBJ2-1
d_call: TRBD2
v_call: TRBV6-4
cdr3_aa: CASSEGGDYNEQFF
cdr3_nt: TGTGCCAGCAGTGAGGGGGGGGACTACAATGAGCAGTTCTTC

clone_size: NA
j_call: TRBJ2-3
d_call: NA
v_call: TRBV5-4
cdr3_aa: CASSLGSGPSSTDTQYF
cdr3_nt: TGTGCCAGCAGCTTGGGTAGCGGCCCCTCAAGCACAGATACGCAGTATTTT

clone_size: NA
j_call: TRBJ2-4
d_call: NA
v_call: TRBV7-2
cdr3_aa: CASSLDAAQGNIQYF
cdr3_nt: TGTGCCAGCAGCTTAGACGCGGCACAGGGAAACATTCAGTACTTC

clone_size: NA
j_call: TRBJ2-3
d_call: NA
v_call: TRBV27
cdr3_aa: CASSPFGGGRNFQYF
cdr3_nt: TGTGCCAGCAGTCCCTTTGGGGGGGGGCGAAACTTCCAGTATTTT

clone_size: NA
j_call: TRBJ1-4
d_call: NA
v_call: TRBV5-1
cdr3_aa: CASSLHGGFEANEKLFF
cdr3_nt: TGCGCCAGCAGCTTGCACGGAGGCTTCGAGGCTAATGAAAAACTGTTTTTT

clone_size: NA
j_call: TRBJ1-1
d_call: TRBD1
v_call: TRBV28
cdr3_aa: CASRWDRGPNTEAFF
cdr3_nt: TGTGCCAGCAGGTGGGACAGGGGGCCGAACACTGAAGCTTTCTTT

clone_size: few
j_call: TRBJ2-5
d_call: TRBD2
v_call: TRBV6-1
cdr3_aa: CASSSGATGETQYF
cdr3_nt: TGTGCCAGCAGCAGCGGGGCTACCGGTGAGACCCAGTACTTC

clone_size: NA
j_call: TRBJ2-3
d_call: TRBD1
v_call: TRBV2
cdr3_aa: CASWTGRVGTQYF
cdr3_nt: TGTGCCAGCTGGACAGGCCGTGTTGGAACGCAGTATTTT

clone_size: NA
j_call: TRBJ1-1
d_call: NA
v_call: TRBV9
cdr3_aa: CASSVSTSNTEAFF
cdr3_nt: TGTGCCAGCAGCGTGTCCACATCGAACACTGAAGCTTTCTTT

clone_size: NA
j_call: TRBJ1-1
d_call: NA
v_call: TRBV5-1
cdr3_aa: CASSLVPDRNTEAFF
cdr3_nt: TGCGCCAGCAGCTTGGTGCCGGACAGGAACACTGAAGCTTTCTTT

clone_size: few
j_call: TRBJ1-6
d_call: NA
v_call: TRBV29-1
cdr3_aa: CSVEDPSLGHSPLHF
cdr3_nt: TGCAGCGTTGAAGATCCCTCCTTGGGGCATTCACCCCTCCACTTT

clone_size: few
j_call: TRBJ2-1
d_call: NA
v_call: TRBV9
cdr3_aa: CASSPRTGGLSYNEQFF
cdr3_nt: TGTGCCAGCAGCCCCCGGACCGGAGGGCTCTCTTACAATGAGCAGTTCTTC

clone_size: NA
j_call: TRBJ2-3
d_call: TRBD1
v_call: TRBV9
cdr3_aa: CASSVHPRTGDTDTQYF
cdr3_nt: TGTGCCAGCAGCGTCCACCCCCGGACAGGGGATACAGATACGCAGTATTTT

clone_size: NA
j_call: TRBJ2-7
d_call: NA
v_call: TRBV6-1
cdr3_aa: CASSELEGSPRGF
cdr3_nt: TGTGCCAGCAGTGAATTGGAGGGGAGCCCTCGAGGCTTC

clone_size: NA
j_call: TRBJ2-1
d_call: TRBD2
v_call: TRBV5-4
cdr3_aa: CASSLVLAGPHEQFF
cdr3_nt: TGTGCCAGCAGCTTGGTACTAGCGGGGCCCCATGAGCAGTTCTTC

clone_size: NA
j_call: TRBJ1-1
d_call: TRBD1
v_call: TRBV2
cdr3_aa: CASSYRGFVTEAFF
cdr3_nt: TGTGCCAGCAGCTACAGGGGATTTGTAACTGAAGCTTTCTTT

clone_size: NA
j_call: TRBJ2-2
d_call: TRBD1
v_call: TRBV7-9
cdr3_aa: CASSRGQGDNGELFF
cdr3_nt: TGTGCCAGCAGCCGCGGACAGGGGGATAACGGGGAGCTGTTTTTT

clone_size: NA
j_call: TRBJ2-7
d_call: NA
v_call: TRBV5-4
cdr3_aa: CASSAPRGSESYEQYF
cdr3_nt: TGTGCCAGCAGCGCACCTCGAGGAAGTGAGTCCTACGAGCAGTACTTC

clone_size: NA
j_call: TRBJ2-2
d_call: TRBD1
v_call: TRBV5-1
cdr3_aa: CASSPRGRMDTGELFF
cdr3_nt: TGCGCCAGCAGCCCCAGGGGGCGAATGGACACCGGGGAGCTGTTTTTT

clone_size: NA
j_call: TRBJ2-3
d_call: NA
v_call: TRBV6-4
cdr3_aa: CASSELLSTDTQYF
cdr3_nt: TGTGCCAGCAGTGAACTACTTAGCACAGATACGCAGTATTTT

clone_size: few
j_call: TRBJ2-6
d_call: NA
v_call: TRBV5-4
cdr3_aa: CASSPSTGANVLTF
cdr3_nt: TGTGCCAGCAGCCCGTCTACGGGGGCCAACGTCCTGACTTTC

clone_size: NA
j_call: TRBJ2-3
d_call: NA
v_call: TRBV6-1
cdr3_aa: CASSTSPDRTDTQYF
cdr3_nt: TGTGCCAGCAGTACATCCCCAGACAGGACAGATACGCAGTATTTT

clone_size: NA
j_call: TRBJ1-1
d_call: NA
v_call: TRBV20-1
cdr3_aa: CSASRRTEAFF
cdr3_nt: TGCAGTGCTAGCAGGAGGACTGAAGCTTTCTTT

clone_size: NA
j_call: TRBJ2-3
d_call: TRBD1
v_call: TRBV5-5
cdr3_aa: CASSLKLWGTGGIDTQYF
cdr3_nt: TGTGCCAGCAGCTTAAAGCTCTGGGGGACAGGGGGCATAGATACGCAGTATTTT

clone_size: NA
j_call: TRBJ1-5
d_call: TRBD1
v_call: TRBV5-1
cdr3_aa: CASSLGGDEPQHF
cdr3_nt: TGCGCCAGCAGTCTAGGGGGCGACGAGCCCCAGCATTTT

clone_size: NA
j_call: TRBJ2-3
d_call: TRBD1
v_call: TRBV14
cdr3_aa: CASSQVPRQGLWTDTQYF
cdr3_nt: TGTGCCAGCAGCCAGGTACCACGACAGGGCTTGTGGACAGATACGCAGTATTTT

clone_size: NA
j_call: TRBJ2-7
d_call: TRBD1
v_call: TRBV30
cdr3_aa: CAWAGTGLKSSYEQYF
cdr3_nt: TGTGCCTGGGCCGGGACAGGCCTCAAAAGCTCCTACGAGCAGTACTTC